This entry is about one T cell receptor beta chain. The data were taken from a study of CD8+ T cells in alopecia areata. It was cDNA, reverse transcribed from extracted RNA, that served as the sequencing template. TCRdb keeps only in-frame clones here, not all; method: immunoSEQ multiplex PCR. The table records 130,000 or so clones, about 85% of them present only once. Specified treatment: oral pan-JAK inhibitor, 5-10 mg twice daily. V was pared by 0 bases and J by 3 bases, with 6 bases between. The germline gives CDR1 SEHNR, CDR2 FQNEAQ (reference sequence). This CDR3 region has 14 residues. The receptor's source is a human donor with alopecia areata. Source: CD8+ T cells sorted from blood, taken at week 4, from a patient treated with tofacitinib. The rearrangement links TRBV7-9 to TRBJ2-1; no firm D call. The CDR3 DNA sequence: TGTGCCAGCAGCTTAGCTGGCAACTACAATGAGCAGTTCTTC. Translating gives CASSLAGNYNEQFF.